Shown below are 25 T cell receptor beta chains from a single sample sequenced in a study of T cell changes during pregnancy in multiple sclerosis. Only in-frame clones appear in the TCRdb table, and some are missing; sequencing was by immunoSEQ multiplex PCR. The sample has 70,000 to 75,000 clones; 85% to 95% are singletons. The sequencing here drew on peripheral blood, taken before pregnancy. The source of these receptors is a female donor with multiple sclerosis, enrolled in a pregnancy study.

DNA of the CDR3: TGTGCCAGCAGCACGACAGGGATCGCGTCTGGAAACACCATATATTTT. This encodes CASSTTGIASGNTIYF. This chain links TRBV5-6 with TRBJ1-3; 7 positions agree with TRBD1. V lost 4 bases to trimming and J lost 1 base; unmatched junction nucleotides: 8. Germline lookup yields CDR1 SGHDT and CDR2 YYEEEE. The length of the CDR3 is 16 residues.

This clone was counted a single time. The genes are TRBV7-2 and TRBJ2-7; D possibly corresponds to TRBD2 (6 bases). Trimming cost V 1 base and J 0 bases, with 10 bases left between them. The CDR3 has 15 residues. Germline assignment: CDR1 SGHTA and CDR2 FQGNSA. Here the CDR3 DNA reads TGTGCCAGCAGCTTAGGAGCGGGTGCCTCCTACGAGCAGTACTTC. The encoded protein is CASSLGAGASYEQYF. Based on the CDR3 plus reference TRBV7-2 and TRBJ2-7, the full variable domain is GAGVSQSPSNKVTEKGKDVELRCDPISGHTALYWYRQSLGQGLEFLIYFQGNSAPDKSGLPSDRFSAERTGGSVSTLTIQRTQQEDSAVYLCASSLGAGASYEQYFGPGTRLTVT.

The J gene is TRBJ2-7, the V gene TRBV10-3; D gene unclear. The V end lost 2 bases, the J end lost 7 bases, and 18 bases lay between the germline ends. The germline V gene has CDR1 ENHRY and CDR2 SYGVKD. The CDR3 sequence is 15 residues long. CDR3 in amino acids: CAISEVPGGAQEQYF. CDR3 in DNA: TGTGCCATCAGTGAGGTCCCGGGTGGTGCCCAGGAGCAGTACTTC.

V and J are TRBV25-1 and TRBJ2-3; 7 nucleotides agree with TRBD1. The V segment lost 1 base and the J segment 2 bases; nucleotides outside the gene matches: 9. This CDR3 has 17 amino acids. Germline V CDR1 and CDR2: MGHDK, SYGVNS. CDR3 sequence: CASSEWNRGRITDTQYF. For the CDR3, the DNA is TGTGCCAGCAGTGAATGGAATAGGGGGCGCATCACAGATACGCAGTATTTT. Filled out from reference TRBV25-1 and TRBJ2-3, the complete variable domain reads EADIYQTPRYLVIGTGKKITLECSQTMGHDKMYWYQQDPGMELHLIHYSYGVNSTEKGDLSSESTVSRIRTEHFPLTLESARPSHTSQYLCASSEWNRGRITDTQYFGPGTRLTVL.

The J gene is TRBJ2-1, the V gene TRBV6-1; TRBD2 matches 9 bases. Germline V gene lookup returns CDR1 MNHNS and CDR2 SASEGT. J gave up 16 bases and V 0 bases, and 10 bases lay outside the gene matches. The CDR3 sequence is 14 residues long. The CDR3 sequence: CASSEAPASGEVFF. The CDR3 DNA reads TGTGCCAGCAGTGAAGCGCCCGCTAGCGGGGAAGTATTCTTC.

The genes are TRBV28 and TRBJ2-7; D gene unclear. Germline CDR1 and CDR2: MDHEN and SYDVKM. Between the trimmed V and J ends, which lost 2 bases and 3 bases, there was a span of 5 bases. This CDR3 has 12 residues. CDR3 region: CASSLTFYEQYF. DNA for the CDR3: TGTGCCAGCAGTTTAACATTCTACGAGCAGTACTTC.

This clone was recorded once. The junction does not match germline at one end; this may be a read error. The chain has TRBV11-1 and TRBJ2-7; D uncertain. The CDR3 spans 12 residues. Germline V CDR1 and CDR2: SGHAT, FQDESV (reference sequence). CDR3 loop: CASSLDSDEQYF. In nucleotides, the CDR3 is TGTGCCAGCAGCTTAGACTCCGACGAGCAGTACTTC.

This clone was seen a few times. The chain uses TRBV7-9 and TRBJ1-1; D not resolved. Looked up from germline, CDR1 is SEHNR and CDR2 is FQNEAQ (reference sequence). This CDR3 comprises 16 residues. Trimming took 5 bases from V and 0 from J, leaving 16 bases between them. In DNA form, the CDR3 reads TGTGCCAGCAGCATGACATCGAACAAAATGAACACTGAAGCTTTCTTT. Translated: CASSMTSNKMNTEAFF.

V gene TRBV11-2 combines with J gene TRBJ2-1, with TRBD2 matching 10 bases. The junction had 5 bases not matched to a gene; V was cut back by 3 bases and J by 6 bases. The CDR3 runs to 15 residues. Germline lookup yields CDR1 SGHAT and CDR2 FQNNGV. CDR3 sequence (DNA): TGTGCCAGCAGCTTCGGGACTAGCGACGTCAATGAGCAGTTCTTC. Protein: CASSFGTSDVNEQFF.

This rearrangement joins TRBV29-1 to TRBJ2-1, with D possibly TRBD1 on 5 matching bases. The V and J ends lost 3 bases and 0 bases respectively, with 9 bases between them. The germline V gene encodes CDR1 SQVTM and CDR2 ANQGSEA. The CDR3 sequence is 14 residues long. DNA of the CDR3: TGCAGCGTTGACAGGGCCCTCTCCTACAATGAGCAGTTCTTC. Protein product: CSVDRALSYNEQFF.

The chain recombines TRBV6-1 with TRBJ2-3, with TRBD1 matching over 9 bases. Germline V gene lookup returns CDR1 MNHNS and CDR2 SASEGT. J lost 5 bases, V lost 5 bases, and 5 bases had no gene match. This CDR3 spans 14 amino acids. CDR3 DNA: TGTGCCAGCAGTACTTGGGACAGGGTAGATACGCAGTATTTT. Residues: CASSTWDRVDTQYF.

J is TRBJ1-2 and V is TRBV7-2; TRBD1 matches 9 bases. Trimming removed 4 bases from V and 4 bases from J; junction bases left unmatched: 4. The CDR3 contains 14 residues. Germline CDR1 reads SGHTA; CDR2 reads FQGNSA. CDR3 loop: CASSSGTGTYGYTF. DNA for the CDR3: TGTGCCAGCAGCTCGGGGACAGGGACCTATGGCTACACCTTC.

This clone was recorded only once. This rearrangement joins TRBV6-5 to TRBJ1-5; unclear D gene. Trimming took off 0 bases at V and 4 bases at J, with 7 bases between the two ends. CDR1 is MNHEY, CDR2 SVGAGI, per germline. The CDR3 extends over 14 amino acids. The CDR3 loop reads CASSYSGGNQPQHF. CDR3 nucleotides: TGTGCCAGCAGTTACTCGGGAGGGAATCAGCCCCAGCATTTT.

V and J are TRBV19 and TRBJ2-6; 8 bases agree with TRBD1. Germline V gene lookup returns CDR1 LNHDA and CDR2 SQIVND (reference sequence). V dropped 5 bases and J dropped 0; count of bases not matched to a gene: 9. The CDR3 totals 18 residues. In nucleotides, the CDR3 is TGTGCCAGTAGTCCGCACAGGGGGACCTTCTCTGGGGCCAACGTCCTGACTTTC. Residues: CASSPHRGTFSGANVLTF.

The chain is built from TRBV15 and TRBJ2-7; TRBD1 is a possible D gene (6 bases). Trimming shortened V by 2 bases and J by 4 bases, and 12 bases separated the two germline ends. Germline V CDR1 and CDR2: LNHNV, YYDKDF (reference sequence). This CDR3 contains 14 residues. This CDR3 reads CATSRYGQSYEQYF. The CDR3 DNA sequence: TGTGCCACCAGCAGATATGGACAGTCGTACGAGCAGTACTTC.

The CDR3 DNA sequence: TGTGCCAGCAGTGAATGGGGGACTAGCGGCTACAATGAGCAGTTCTTC. Translated: CASSEWGTSGYNEQFF. V and J are TRBV6-1 and TRBJ2-1, with 11 positions matching TRBD2. The germline V gene encodes CDR1 MNHNS and CDR2 SASEGT. V gave up 2 bases and J gave up 3 bases; unmatched junction bases: 3. CDR3 length equals 16 residues.

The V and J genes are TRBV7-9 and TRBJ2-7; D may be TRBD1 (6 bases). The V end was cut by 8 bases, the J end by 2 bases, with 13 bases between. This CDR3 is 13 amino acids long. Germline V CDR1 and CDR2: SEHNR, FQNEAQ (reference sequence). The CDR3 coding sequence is TGTGCCAGCGGGAATGGGACAACCTACGAGCAGTACTTC. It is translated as CASGNGTTYEQYF.

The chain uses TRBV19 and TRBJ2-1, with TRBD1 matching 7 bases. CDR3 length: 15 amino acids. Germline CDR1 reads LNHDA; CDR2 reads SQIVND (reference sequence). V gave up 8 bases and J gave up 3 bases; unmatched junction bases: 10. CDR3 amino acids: CASSGRQGGYNEQFF. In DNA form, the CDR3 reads TGTGCCAGTTCGGGGAGACAGGGTGGCTACAATGAGCAGTTCTTC.

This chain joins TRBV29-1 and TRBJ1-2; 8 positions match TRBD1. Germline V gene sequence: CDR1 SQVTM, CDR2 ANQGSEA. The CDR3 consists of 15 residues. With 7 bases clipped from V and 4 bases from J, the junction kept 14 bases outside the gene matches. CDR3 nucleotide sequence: TGCAGCGCCGGGTCCTCAGGGGGCCTTTCCTATGGCTACACCTTC. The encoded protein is CSAGSSGGLSYGYTF.

The CDR3 DNA follows: TGCGCCAGCAGCCACCTCTTCATATTTGTCCACCCAAGCCCCAACTATGGCTACACCTTC. The encoded protein is CASSHLFIFVHPSPNYGYTF. The rearrangement joins TRBV4-1 to TRBJ1-2; D remains ambiguous. The CDR3 contains 20 residues. V dropped 3 bases and J dropped 2 bases, with 28 bases sitting between them. Germline-derived CDR1 and CDR2 are MGHRA and YSYEKL.

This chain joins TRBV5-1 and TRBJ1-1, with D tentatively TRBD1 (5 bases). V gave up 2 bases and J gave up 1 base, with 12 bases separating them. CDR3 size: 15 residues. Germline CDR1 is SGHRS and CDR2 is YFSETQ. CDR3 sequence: CASSLDSGWNTEAFF. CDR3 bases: TGCGCCAGCAGCTTAGATTCAGGGTGGAACACTGAAGCTTTCTTT.

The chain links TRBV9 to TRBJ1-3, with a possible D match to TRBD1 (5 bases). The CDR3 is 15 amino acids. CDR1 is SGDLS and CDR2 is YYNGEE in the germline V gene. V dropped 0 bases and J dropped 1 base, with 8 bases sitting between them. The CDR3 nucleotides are TGTGCCAGCAGCGTAGAGGAGGGGTCTGGAAACACCATATATTTT. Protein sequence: CASSVEEGSGNTIYF.

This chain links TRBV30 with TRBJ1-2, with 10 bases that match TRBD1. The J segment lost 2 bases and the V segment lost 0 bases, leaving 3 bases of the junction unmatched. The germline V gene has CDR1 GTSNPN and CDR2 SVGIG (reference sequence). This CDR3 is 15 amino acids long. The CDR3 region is CAWSVGTGVNYGYTF. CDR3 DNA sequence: TGTGCCTGGAGTGTCGGGACAGGGGTAAACTATGGCTACACCTTC.

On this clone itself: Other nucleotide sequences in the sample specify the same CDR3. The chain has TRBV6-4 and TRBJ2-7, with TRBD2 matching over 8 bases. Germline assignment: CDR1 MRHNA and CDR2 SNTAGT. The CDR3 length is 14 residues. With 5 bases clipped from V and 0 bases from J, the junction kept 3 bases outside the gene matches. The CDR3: CASSPSGSSYEQYF. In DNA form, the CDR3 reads TGTGCCAGCAGTCCCAGCGGGAGCTCCTACGAGCAGTACTTC.

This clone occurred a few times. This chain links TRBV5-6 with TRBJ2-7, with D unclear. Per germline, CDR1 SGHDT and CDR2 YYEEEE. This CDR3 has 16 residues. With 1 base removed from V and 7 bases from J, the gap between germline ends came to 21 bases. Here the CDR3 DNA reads TGTGCCAGCAGCTTGCGACAATTCCGTGGTGTCAGGGAGCAGTACTTC. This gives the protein CASSLRQFRGVREQYF.